Sequencing of this T cell receptor beta chain was carried out in a study of blood T cell repertoires in COVID-19. Data came from immunoSEQ multiplex PCR; TCRdb stores just in-frame clones and leaves some out. The sample has roughly 160,000 clones, roughly 90% seen once. Germline V gene data show CDR1 as LGHNA and CDR2 as YSLEER. With 1 base clipped from V and 3 bases from J, the junction kept 7 bases outside the gene matches. The CDR3 is 17 residues long. The clonotype was recovered from a man between 18 and 29 years old with COVID-19, enrolled during active disease. Source material: peripheral blood. V gene TRBV4-3 combines with J gene TRBJ2-3, with 10 bases aligning to TRBD2. The chain's CDR3 is CASSQGSSGSLTDTQYF. The CDR3 DNA reads TGCGCCAGCAGCCAAGGGTCTAGCGGGAGCCTGACAGATACGCAGTATTTT.